This TCR beta chain was sequenced for a study of identical twins (dated by TCRdb to the mid-2010s). With respect to the entire study: TCR alpha and beta repertoires from monozygotic twins, unrelated adults of various ages and cord blood were deep-sequenced to test whether fetal clonotypes persist. To rule out contamination, the twin experiments were replicated at different times with different library preparation protocols.

All donors were healthy Caucasians. The twin cohort comprised three pairs of female monozygotic twins, all aged about 18 to 30 years. Peripheral blood mononuclear cells were used as the source from which RNA for TCR libraries was isolated. Study-level results and caveats: Invariant T cells such as MAIT and iNKT could partly confound zero-insertion analyses, though diverse VJ usage argued against this for most clonotypes. Because the same donors could not be followed over many years, conclusions were based on cross-sectional statistical analysis. Compared with coincidental sharing between unrelated individuals, an excess of low generation-probability sequences was observed among out-of-frame TCR alpha sequences shared between twins. In beta out-of-frame sequences, excess twin sharing was weaker, because having fewer shared sequences lowered the signal-to-noise ratio. Abundant cord blood beta clonotypes had fewer insertions, young adult naive repertoires showed a similar but weaker trend, and memory repertoires showed no such trend. In monozygotic twins, out-of-frame TCR alpha sharing was systematically underestimated by recombination models, although the models agreed with sharing between unrelated individuals.

Of note for this clonotype: What this receptor recognizes is not known. Base quality data are lacking; no much larger clone is found one base away.

Library creation used 5' RACE. The instrument was an Illumina HiSeq 2000. Template switching added a universal primer binding site, and the final cDNA carried a unique molecular identifier that allowed TCR cDNA molecules to be counted accurately. Specific primers in the conserved constant-segment region were used to synthesize first-strand cDNA for TCR alpha and beta chains. Each cDNA library was double barcoded, with a SMART-Mk sample barcode plus Illumina barcodes, to control for contamination. TruSeq adapter sequences and Illumina sample barcodes were added in two successive PCR steps. The Illumina HiSeq platform was used with custom primers to sequence TCR alpha and beta cDNA libraries. The authors processed their data as follows. MiGEC processed the raw reads to extract unique molecular identifiers, while MiXCR was used to determine the CDR3 positions. Recombination models were inferred per individual with the repgenHMM and IGoR tools using an EM algorithm. Shared clonotype analysis was performed with the tcR package in R, normalizing sharing by the product of cloneset sizes. To study raw recombination without the effects of thymic and clonal selection, out-of-frame nonproductive sequences were analyzed. The raw public data were reprocessed by TCRdb itself: fastp quality trimming at Q25, MiXCR clonotype calling, in-frame beta chains only. Rows are combined by CDR3 protein, so each entry shows the most common genes and DNA. These V and J calls derive from TCRdb rather than the authors' analysis. Within this sample are 500,000 to 650,000 distinct CDR3 sequences, with around 7.4% of them counted one time only. Roughly 1.6% of the sample is in the top ten clones.

The same data also contributed to another study, on yellow fever vaccine responses in identical twins. As the second paper documents: According to the authors, the vaccine-induced T cell response in identical twins seemed to be partly convergent and partly specific to each individual. Focusing on identical twins, the study followed the T cell clones that responded to the vaccine, and did so with precision.

The sample comprised PBMCs. The clonotype was recovered from a woman aged 18 to 35 in good health.

CDR3 loop: CASSPRTGREAFF. The nucleotides read TGTGCCAGCAGCCCCCGGACAGGCCGTGAAGCTTTCTTT. The V gene is TRBV3-1 and the J gene is TRBJ1-1, with 7 bases in between that match TRBD1. Unmatched junction bases come to 6, with V trimmed by 4 bases and J by 7 bases. CDR1 LGHDT and CDR2 YNNKEL were looked up in the germline V gene (reference sequence). Reading from cysteine to phenylalanine, the CDR3 counts 13 amino acids. Only the CDR3 DNA is retained, 39 bases long and in frame from the first base.